The 28 T cell receptor beta chains below were found in one sample sequenced in a study of blood T cell repertoires in COVID-19. TCRdb's table, derived via immunoSEQ multiplex PCR, lists solely in-frame clones and lacks some. This sample yields 300,000 to 350,000 clones, of which around 90% are seen a single time; around 8.9% belongs to the top ten. Material: PBMCs or T cells enriched from blood (not recorded which). All receptors come from a woman aged 18-29 years who had recovered from COVID-19.

The chain has TRBV9 and TRBJ2-7; TRBD1 matches 8 bases. This CDR3 has 15 residues. J gave up 3 bases and V 0 bases, and 5 bases lay outside the gene matches. Germline assignment: CDR1 SGDLS and CDR2 YYNGEE. The CDR3 region is CASSVGSRGLYEQYF. The CDR3, as DNA: TGTGCCAGCAGCGTAGGGTCCAGGGGGCTCTACGAGCAGTACTTC.

V gene TRBV5-4 combines with J gene TRBJ1-6; the match to TRBD1 covers 9 bases. Germline lookup yields CDR1 SGHNT and CDR2 YYREEE (reference sequence). The CDR3 has 16 amino acids. The J segment lost 9 bases and the V segment lost 4 bases, leaving 11 bases of the junction unmatched. This CDR3 reads CASSDPPGQGGSPLHF. The CDR3 region has the DNA TGTGCCAGCAGCGATCCACCGGGACAGGGCGGTTCACCCCTCCACTTT.

The chain combines TRBV6-5 with TRBJ1-5, with TRBD1 identical over 7 bases. The germline CDR1 and CDR2 sequences are MNHEY and SVGAGI. Losses at the gene ends were 7 bases for V and 5 bases for J; bases not matched to a gene: 8. CDR3 length: 14 amino acids. CDR3 nucleotide sequence: TGTGCCAGCACCCGACAGGGAGGCGATCAGCCCCAGCATTTT. Protein sequence: CASTRQGGDQPQHF.

V is TRBV28 and J is TRBJ1-2; 8 positions agree with TRBD1. V lost 6 bases, J lost 4 bases, and 10 bases stayed unmatched. Germline V gene sequence: CDR1 MDHEN, CDR2 SYDVKM. This CDR3 is built from 15 residues. The CDR3 loop is CASSTRTGLFYGYTF. In DNA form, the CDR3 reads TGTGCCAGCAGCACCCGGACAGGGCTGTTCTATGGCTACACCTTC.

The chain is built from TRBV27 and TRBJ2-7; D might be TRBD2 (5 bases). V was pared by 6 bases and J by 5 bases, with 17 bases between. Germline CDR1 MNHEY, CDR2 SMNVEV (reference sequence). This CDR3 has 14 amino acids. The CDR3 spells CASSKGGLGHEQYF. The CDR3 DNA is TGTGCCAGCAGCAAAGGAGGATTGGGCCACGAGCAGTACTTC.

The rearrangement uses TRBV27 and TRBJ1-1; D perhaps matches TRBD1 (6 bases). Germline lookup yields CDR1 MNHEY and CDR2 SMNVEV (reference sequence). Between the trimmed V and J ends, which lost 6 bases and 5 bases, there was a span of 22 bases. The CDR3 covers 16 residues. This CDR3 reads CASSRRTAPPGTEAFF. As DNA, the CDR3 is TGTGCCAGCAGCAGAAGGACAGCGCCCCCGGGGACTGAAGCTTTCTTT.

CDR3 DNA: TGTGCCAGCAGTTCCGGTGGTAGCTCGGTGATGAATGAGCAGTTCTTC. It translates to CASSSGGSSVMNEQFF. The chain recombines TRBV28 with TRBJ2-1; D is ambiguous. Germline V gene lookup returns CDR1 MDHEN and CDR2 SYDVKM. The CDR3 has 16 residues. V lost 4 bases to trimming and J lost 7 bases, with 20 bases between them.

The chain carries TRBV7-9 and TRBJ1-2, with TRBD1 identical over 10 bases. V gave up 0 bases and J gave up 2 bases; unmatched junction bases: 0. This CDR3 is 15 amino acids long. Germline loops: CDR1 SEHNR, CDR2 FQNEAQ (reference sequence). The CDR3 DNA sequence: TGTGCCAGCAGCTTAGCGGGACAGGGGAACTATGGCTACACCTTC. Protein sequence: CASSLAGQGNYGYTF.

The V and J genes are TRBV30 and TRBJ1-2, with TRBD1 matching over 11 bases. CDR1 is GTSNPN and CDR2 is SVGIG in the germline V gene (reference sequence). J gave up 7 bases and V 6 bases, and 13 bases lay outside the gene matches. The CDR3 is 15 residues long. Written as DNA, the CDR3 is TGTGCCTGTTCCTCCCCGGACAGGGGGCGGTTTGGCTACACCTTC. Residues: CACSSPDRGRFGYTF.

The chain carries TRBV5-6 and TRBJ1-3, with a tentative D call TRBD1 (5 bases). V was shortened by 4 bases and J by 0 bases, with 11 bases between the two germline ends. The CDR3 totals 15 residues. The germline V gene encodes CDR1 SGHDT and CDR2 YYEEEE. The CDR3 DNA sequence: TGTGCCAGCAGCGTGGACATCTCCTCTGGAAACACCATATATTTT. This encodes CASSVDISSGNTIYF.

The rearrangement joins TRBV20-1 to TRBJ1-2; no clear D gene. This CDR3 is built from 13 residues. V was shortened by 3 bases and J by 6 bases, with 14 bases between the two germline ends. The germline V gene has CDR1 DFQATT and CDR2 SNEGSKA (reference sequence). DNA of the CDR3: TGCAGTGCTAGTCAGCAGGCGGGTGATGGCTACACCTTC. Protein sequence: CSASQQAGDGYTF.

The DNA for the CDR3 is TGTGCCAGCAGTTTATGGGGGGCTCTTAACTATGGCTACACCTTC. Translating gives CASSLWGALNYGYTF. V is TRBV28 and J is TRBJ1-2; D may be TRBD1 (6 bases). V lost 0 bases, J lost 1 base, and 9 bases lay in between. The germline CDR1 and CDR2 sequences are MDHEN and SYDVKM. The CDR3 covers 15 residues.

In its sample, this clone was seen once. Other nucleotide sequences in the sample specify the same CDR3. The chain combines TRBV28 with TRBJ1-3; no firm D call. This CDR3 contains 13 residues. The germline V and J ends were trimmed by 6 bases and 2 bases, with 8 bases remaining between them. Germline loops: CDR1 MDHEN, CDR2 SYDVKM. CDR3 sequence: CASSLLAGNTIYF. The CDR3, as DNA: TGTGCCAGCAGCCTACTTGCTGGAAACACCATATATTTT.

CDR3 in DNA: TGTGCCAGCAGCCCCGGACAGGGTGGCTTCTACGAGCAGTACTTC. Its protein is CASSPGQGGFYEQYF. The chain employs TRBV5-6 and TRBJ2-7, with 8 bases matching TRBD1. The CDR3 has 15 amino acids. CDR1 is SGHDT, CDR2 YYEEEE, per germline. V lost 4 bases and J lost 3; bases outside the gene matches: 9.

This chain connects TRBV27 to TRBJ1-4, with 11 bases matching TRBD1. Unmatched junction bases numbered 3, after V lost 1 base and J lost 2 bases. The CDR3 sequence is 17 residues long. Per germline, CDR1 MNHEY and CDR2 SMNVEV (reference sequence). CDR3 nucleotides: TGTGCCAGCAGTTTATTCGGACAGGGGGCTACTAATGAAAAACTGTTTTTT. This sequence encodes CASSLFGQGATNEKLFF.

This clone was counted only a few times. This chain uses TRBV28 with TRBJ1-1, with a weak D call TRBD1 (5 bases). CDR3 size: 11 residues. The V gene's germline CDR1 is MDHEN and CDR2 SYDVKM. The V end lost 6 bases, the J end lost 9 bases, and 11 bases lay between the germline ends. CDR3 loop: CASSLGPKAFF. The DNA for the CDR3 is TGTGCCAGCAGCCTGGGGCCAAAAGCTTTCTTT.

The chain joins TRBV2 to TRBJ2-3; possible D gene TRBD2, 7 bases. Between the trimmed V and J ends, which lost 4 bases and 4 bases, there was a span of 18 bases. Germline lookup yields CDR1 SNHLY and CDR2 FYNNEI. This CDR3 is built from 16 residues. CDR3 residues: CASSGAPGGGADTQYF. CDR3 DNA: TGTGCCAGCAGTGGGGCTCCTGGGGGGGGCGCAGATACGCAGTATTTT.

V gene TRBV7-9 combines with J gene TRBJ1-6; no reliable D call. The V and J ends lost 5 bases and 5 bases respectively, with 13 bases between them. The CDR3 has 15 residues. Germline V CDR1 and CDR2: SEHNR, FQNEAQ (reference sequence). CDR3 in DNA: TGTGCCAGCAGCCACTTAGACGGGAATAATTCACCCCTCCACTTT. This encodes CASSHLDGNNSPLHF.

As concerns this clone: Other DNA variants within this sample encode the same CDR3. The chain uses TRBV19 and TRBJ1-1; 7 nucleotides agree with TRBD1. The J segment lost 3 bases and the V segment lost 4 bases, leaving 2 bases of the junction unmatched. The CDR3 is 13 amino acids. CDR1 LNHDA and CDR2 SQIVND come from the germline V gene (reference sequence). Here the CDR3 DNA reads TGTGCCAGTAGTACCACAGGGGACACTGAAGCTTTCTTT. Its protein is CASSTTGDTEAFF.

The V and J genes are TRBV15 and TRBJ2-2; TRBD1 agrees at 7 bases. With 0 bases clipped from V and 6 bases from J, the junction kept 10 bases outside the gene matches. CDR1 is LNHNV, CDR2 YYDKDF, per germline (reference sequence). This CDR3 is 17 amino acids long. The CDR3 nucleotides read TGTGCCACCAGCAGAGATTTGAGACAGGGTGGGTCCGGGGAGCTGTTTTTT. Translation gives CATSRDLRQGGSGELFF.

This clone appeared a single time. The chain employs TRBV5-6 and TRBJ1-2; 7 bases agree with TRBD1. With 0 bases clipped from V and 5 bases from J, the junction kept 4 bases outside the gene matches. This CDR3 has 14 amino acids. The germline gives CDR1 SGHDT, CDR2 YYEEEE. The CDR3 loop reads CASSLDRGWYGYTF. The CDR3 DNA reads as TGTGCCAGCAGCTTGGACAGGGGCTGGTATGGCTACACCTTC.

The CDR3 region is CASSQPGYRTEAFF. The CDR3 DNA sequence: TGTGCCAGCAGCCAACCGGGGTATCGAACTGAAGCTTTCTTT. The chain employs TRBV3-1 (or the pseudogene TRBV3-2) and TRBJ1-1; D ambiguous. Germline V CDR1 and CDR2: LGHDT, YNNKEL (reference sequence). This CDR3 region has 14 residues. V lost 2 bases, J lost 5 bases, and 12 bases lay in between.

The V call is TRBV12-5, the J call TRBJ2-5; tentatively, D is TRBD2 (6 bases). This CDR3 is built from 17 residues. CDR1 LGHNT and CDR2 FRNRAP come from the germline V gene. The V end lost 0 bases, the J end lost 2 bases, and 16 bases lay between the germline ends. This chain's CDR3 is CASGLVLRAGFQETQYF. CDR3 in DNA: TGTGCTAGTGGTTTGGTACTTAGGGCGGGGTTTCAAGAGACCCAGTACTTC.

The chain employs TRBV7-2 and TRBJ2-5; tentatively, D is TRBD1 (6 bases). Trimming took 5 bases from V and 5 from J, leaving 9 bases between them. The CDR3 runs to 12 residues. CDR1 and CDR2 from the germline V gene are SGHTA and FQGNSA. The CDR3 DNA sequence: TGTGCCAGCAGCCAGCAGGGGGAGACCCAGTACTTC. Its translation: CASSQQGETQYF.

The CDR3 DNA sequence: TGTGCCAGCCAAGGTGTCGGAGATGGAAACACCATATATTTT. The encoded protein is CASQGVGDGNTIYF. The gene calls are TRBV2 and TRBJ1-3; D is unclear. The length of the CDR3 is 14 residues. Germline CDR1 and CDR2: SNHLY and FYNNEI. V was clipped by 8 bases and J by 3 bases, with 14 bases between them. Drawing the rest from reference TRBV2 and TRBJ1-3, the complete variable domain is EPEVTQTPSHQVTQMGQEVILRCVPISNHLYFYWYRQILGQKVEFLVSFYNNEISEKSEIFDDQFSVERPDGSNFTLKIRSTKLEDSAMYFCASQGVGDGNTIYFGEGSWLTVV.

The rearrangement joins TRBV6-6 to TRBJ2-5, with TRBD2 as a possible D gene (6 bases). The CDR3 runs to 13 residues. Germline V CDR1 and CDR2: MNHNY, SVGAGI (reference sequence). V was cut by 4 bases and J by 5 bases, with 11 bases left in between. CDR3 coding DNA: TGTGCCAGCAGTTCTTCTGCGGGGGAGACCCAGTACTTC. Translated, it gives CASSSSAGETQYF.

This chain joins TRBV7-6 and TRBJ2-7, with 8 bases identical to TRBD2. The CDR3 is 16 amino acids. The germline gives CDR1 SGHVS, CDR2 FNYEAQ. J lost 4 bases, V lost 2 bases, and 10 bases had no gene match. The chain's CDR3 is CASSLSTGTRSYEQYF. The CDR3, as DNA: TGTGCCAGCAGCTTATCAACCGGGACTAGGTCGTACGAGCAGTACTTC.

CDR3 coding DNA: TGTGCCAGCAGCTTATTCCTAGCGGGGGGGCCTAGGGAGACCCAGTACTTC. It encodes CASSLFLAGGPRETQYF. The chain is built from TRBV7-8 and TRBJ2-5, with 12 bases aligning to TRBD2. Germline V gene lookup returns CDR1 SGHVS and CDR2 FQNEAQ. The CDR3 is made up of 17 amino acids. The V and J ends lost 2 bases and 5 bases, in that order; junction bases with no gene match: 9.